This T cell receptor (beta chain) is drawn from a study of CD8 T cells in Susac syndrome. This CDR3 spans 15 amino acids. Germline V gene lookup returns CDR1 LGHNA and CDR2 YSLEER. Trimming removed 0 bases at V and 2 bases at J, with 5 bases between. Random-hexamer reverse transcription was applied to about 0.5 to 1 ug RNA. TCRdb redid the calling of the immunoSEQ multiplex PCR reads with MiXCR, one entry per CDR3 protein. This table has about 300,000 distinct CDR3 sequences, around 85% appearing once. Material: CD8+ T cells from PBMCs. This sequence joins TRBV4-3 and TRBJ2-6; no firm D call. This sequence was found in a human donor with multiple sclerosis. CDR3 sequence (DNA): TGCGCCAGCAGCCAAGATTCGACTGGGGCCAACGTCCTGACTTTC. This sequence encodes CASSQDSTGANVLTF.